Listed here are 18 T cell receptor beta chains from one sample, sequenced in a study of blood T cell repertoires in COVID-19. The data were produced by immunoSEQ multiplex PCR, yet TCRdb's version contains in-frame clones alone and is incomplete. The table lists approximately 150,000 clones, 87% of them singletons, with roughly 4% in the top ten. The specimen was PBMCs or T cells enriched from blood (not recorded which). The source is a woman between 40 and 50 years old who had been exposed to COVID-19.

V and J are TRBV19 and TRBJ2-1; 8 bases are shared with TRBD1. In germline, CDR1 is LNHDA, CDR2 SQIVND (reference sequence). The ends lost 7 bases at V and 1 base at J; junction bases unmatched: 3. The CDR3 contains 14 residues. CDR3 residues: CASKGQGSYNEQFF. The CDR3 nucleotides read TGTGCCAGTAAAGGACAGGGTTCCTACAATGAGCAGTTCTTC.

V gene TRBV19 combines with J gene TRBJ2-3, with D perhaps matching TRBD1 (5 bases). This CDR3 region has 14 residues. V was pared by 9 bases and J by 0 bases, with 13 bases between. Per the germline V gene, CDR1 is LNHDA and CDR2 is SQIVND (reference sequence). CDR3 bases: TGTGCCAGCCAGGACCAGGGAAGCACAGATACGCAGTATTTT. Translation gives CASQDQGSTDTQYF.

The chain uses TRBV20-1 and TRBJ1-2, with D tentatively TRBD1 (6 bases). The germline V gene has CDR1 DFQATT and CDR2 SNEGSKA (reference sequence). The CDR3 contains 11 residues. V was trimmed by 6 bases and J by 8 bases, leaving 13 bases between them. Written as DNA, the CDR3 is TGCAGTGCCACCGACAGGTACGGCTACACCTTC. It yields the protein CSATDRYGYTF.

This sequence joins TRBV2 and TRBJ2-7; TRBD1 aligns across 7 bases. Germline V CDR1 and CDR2: SNHLY, FYNNEI. This CDR3 spans 14 amino acids. After removal of 6 bases from V and 5 bases from J, the junction contained 10 bases not matched to a gene. The chain's CDR3 is CASSPTGASNEQYF. DNA of the CDR3: TGTGCCAGCAGCCCCACAGGGGCGTCCAACGAGCAGTACTTC.

This chain links TRBV7-9 with TRBJ2-1; 10 bases line up with TRBD2. The CDR3 loop spans 17 amino acids. V lost 3 bases to trimming and J lost 15 bases; unmatched junction nucleotides: 20. The germline CDR1 and CDR2 sequences are SEHNR and FQNEAQ (reference sequence). The CDR3 protein is CASSFILRAGGPTSPFF. The CDR3 coding sequence is TGTGCCAGCAGCTTTATTCTGAGAGCGGGAGGGCCGACGTCGCCGTTCTTC. Full variable domain (missing parts from reference TRBV7-9 and TRBJ2-1): DTGVSQNPRHKITKRGQNVTFRCDPISEHNRLYWYRQTLGQGPEFLTYFQNEAQLEKSRLLSDRFSAERPKGSFSTLEIQRTEQGDSAMYLCASSFILRAGGPTSPFFGPGTRLTVL.

This clone was counted once. The chain uses TRBV7-2 and TRBJ2-5, with 8 bases matching TRBD2. The germline V gene encodes CDR1 SGHTA and CDR2 FQGNSA. There are 13 residues in the CDR3. Trimming cost V 1 base and J 7 bases; bases outside gene matches: 2. Here the CDR3 DNA reads TGTGCCAGCAGCTTAGATACTAGCGGGACCCAGTACTTC. Amino acids: CASSLDTSGTQYF.

As DNA, the CDR3 is TGTGCCAGCAGCTTAGTGCGGGGGGCGAACACCGGGGAGCTGTTTTTT. Translation gives CASSLVRGANTGELFF. J is TRBJ2-2 and V is TRBV11-3; 8 nucleotides line up with TRBD2. The V gene end was trimmed by 1 base and the J gene end by 0 bases; junction bases not matched to a gene: 1. CDR1 is SGHNT, CDR2 YENEEA, per germline. The CDR3 is 16 residues long.

The chain employs TRBV27 and TRBJ2-7, with TRBD2 identical over 12 bases. The CDR3 length is 15 residues. The junction had 3 bases not matched to a gene; V was cut back by 3 bases and J by 3 bases. Germline CDR1 is MNHEY and CDR2 is SMNVEV (reference sequence). The CDR3, as DNA: TGTGCCAGCAGTTTCGGGGGACTAGCGGGCTACGAGCAGTACTTC. It specifies CASSFGGLAGYEQYF.

The chain couples TRBV5-6 to TRBJ1-2, with D perhaps TRBD1 (6 bases). Looked up from germline, CDR1 is SGHDT and CDR2 is YYEEEE. Trimming shortened V by 0 bases and J by 6 bases, and 12 bases separated the two germline ends. The CDR3 length is 14 residues. The CDR3 sequence is CASSLEMRTDGYTF. CDR3 nucleotides: TGTGCCAGCAGCTTGGAAATGAGGACAGATGGCTACACCTTC.

This chain uses TRBV25-1 with TRBJ2-2; tentative D call: TRBD1 (5 bases). Per the germline V gene, CDR1 is MGHDK and CDR2 is SYGVNS. V lost 4 bases and J lost 2, with 11 bases in between. This CDR3 contains 15 residues. Here the CDR3 reads CASSARQRNTGELFF. As DNA, the CDR3 is TGTGCCAGCAGTGCGAGACAGAGAAACACCGGGGAGCTGTTTTTT.

This clone was counted between two and nine times. The rearrangement joins TRBV19 to TRBJ1-6; D gene uncertain. V dropped 7 bases and J dropped 0 bases, with 10 bases sitting between them. Germline CDR1 LNHDA, CDR2 SQIVND (reference sequence). The CDR3 extends over 15 amino acids. This chain's CDR3 is CASMRHNSYNSPLHF. The CDR3 DNA sequence: TGTGCCAGTATGAGGCATAACTCCTATAATTCACCCCTCCACTTT. Using reference TRBV19 and TRBJ1-6 for the parts outside the CDR3, the full variable domain is DGGITQSPKYLFRKEGQNVTLSCEQNLNHDAMYWYRQDPGQGLRLIYYSQIVNDFQKGDIAEGYSVSREKKESFPLTVTSAQKNPTAFYLCASMRHNSYNSPLHFGNGTRLTVT.

The chain is built from TRBV5-8 and TRBJ2-1; 14 nucleotides match TRBD2. There are 17 residues in the CDR3. Trimming took 3 bases from V and 8 from J; bases not matched to a gene: 10. Per the germline V gene, CDR1 is SGHTS and CDR2 is YDEGEE. CDR3: CASSSAGTSGSWHEQFF. Here the CDR3 DNA reads TGTGCCAGCAGCTCTGCCGGGACTAGCGGGAGTTGGCATGAGCAGTTCTTC.

This clone was recorded once. The junction departs from germline at one end; a sequencing error may be responsible. The J gene is TRBJ2-7, the V gene TRBV19; 9 bases fit TRBD1. The CDR3 has 14 residues. Germline V gene lookup returns CDR1 LNHDA and CDR2 SQIVND (reference sequence). The CDR3 nucleotides read TGTTCCAGTAGTACACAGGGGGCCCCCTACGAGCAGTACTTC. Protein product: CSSSTQGAPYEQYF.

The chain employs TRBV9 and TRBJ1-1; a weak D match, TRBD1 (6 bases). The CDR3 loop spans 15 amino acids. Trimming shortened V by 2 bases and J by 3 bases, and 14 bases separated the two germline ends. Germline assignment: CDR1 SGDLS and CDR2 YYNGEE. The DNA of the CDR3 is TGTGCCAGCAGCGTTGGGGGCGATTGGGACACTGAAGCTTTCTTT. It is translated as CASSVGGDWDTEAFF.

The CDR3 nucleotides read TGCGCCAGCAGCTTGTTTTCTAGCGGGAGCCCAGATACGCAGTATTTT. It codes for CASSLFSSGSPDTQYF. The chain carries TRBV5-1 and TRBJ2-3; 10 bases fit TRBD2. V dropped 1 base and J dropped 4; count of bases not matched to a gene: 6. Germline V lookup: CDR1 SGHRS, CDR2 YFSETQ. The CDR3 is 16 residues long.

The chain links TRBV10-1 to TRBJ1-1, with D uncertain. The CDR3 length is 13 residues. Germline V gene data show CDR1 as WNHNN and CDR2 as SYGVQD (reference sequence). The ends were cut back, 6 bases at V and 0 bases at J, with 8 bases in the middle. CDR3: CASRQAMNTEAFF. CDR3 sequence (DNA): TGCGCCAGCAGGCAAGCGATGAACACTGAAGCTTTCTTT.

The chain employs TRBV11-2 and TRBJ2-1; 7 nucleotides line up with TRBD1. The CDR3 is 13 amino acids. With 4 bases clipped from V and 7 bases from J, the junction kept 4 bases outside the gene matches. Germline V gives CDR1 SGHAT, CDR2 FQNNGV. CDR3 amino acids: CASSSGQLNEQFF. The CDR3, as DNA: TGTGCCAGCAGCTCGGGACAGCTGAATGAGCAGTTCTTC.

This clone was seen a few times. The chain employs TRBV4-3 and TRBJ1-2, with 7 bases lining up with TRBD1. CDR1 is LGHNA and CDR2 is YSLEER in the germline V gene. V was pared by 3 bases and J by 4 bases, with 5 bases of the junction left unmatched. This CDR3 region has 14 residues. CDR3 residues: CASSQQTGSYGYTF. The CDR3 DNA follows: TGCGCCAGCAGCCAGCAGACAGGGAGCTATGGCTACACCTTC.